This TCR beta chain comes out of a study of beta chain features in type 1 diabetes. Study-wide results and limits: There was no resolution here of whether HLA type influences TCRB rearrangement. Possibly, sequencing cDNA over-represented cells that had high TCR expression levels. Type 1 diabetes patients had moderately but significantly shorter TCRB CDR3s in all four CD4+ subsets.

Sequenced material consisted of expressed TCRB transcripts (all of the isolated RNA was reverse transcribed). Using immunoSEQ multiplex PCR, the repertoire was profiled, and TCRdb retains in-frame clones only, with some absent. This table holds 300,000 to 350,000 clones, less than 15% found once. This clone was recorded many times. Its antigen is undetermined. The germline V gene has CDR1 SGHAT and CDR2 FQNNGV. This CDR3 is built from 18 residues. Trimming pared 1 base from V and 0 bases from J, leaving 13 bases between. The chain carries TRBV11-2 and TRBJ1-6; D not resolved. Sequenced input: central memory CD4+ T cells from blood. This clonotype was sampled from a young man in good health. The CDR3 loop is CASSLVAGMGSYNSPLHF. The CDR3 DNA reads TGTGCCAGCAGCTTAGTCGCGGGAATGGGCTCCTATAATTCACCCCTCCACTTT.